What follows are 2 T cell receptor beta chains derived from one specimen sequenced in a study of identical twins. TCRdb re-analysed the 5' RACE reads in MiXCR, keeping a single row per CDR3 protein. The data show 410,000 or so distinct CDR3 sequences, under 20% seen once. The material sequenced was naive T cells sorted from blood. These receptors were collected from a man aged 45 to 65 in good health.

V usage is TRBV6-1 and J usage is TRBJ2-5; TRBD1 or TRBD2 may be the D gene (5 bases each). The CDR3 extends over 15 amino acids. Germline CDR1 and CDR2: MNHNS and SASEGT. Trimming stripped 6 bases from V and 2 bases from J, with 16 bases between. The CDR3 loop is CASSPQLGDQETQYF. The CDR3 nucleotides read TGTGCCAGCAGCCCCCAGTTGGGGGATCAAGAGACCCAGTACTTC.

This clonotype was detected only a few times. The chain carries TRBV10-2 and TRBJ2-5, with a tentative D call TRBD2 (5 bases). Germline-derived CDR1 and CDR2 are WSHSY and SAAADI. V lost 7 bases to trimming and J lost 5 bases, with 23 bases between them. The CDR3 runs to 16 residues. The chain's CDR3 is CASILHGETPPETQYF. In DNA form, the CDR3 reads TGCGCCAGCATCCTCCACGGGGAGACCCCCCCGGAGACCCAGTACTTC.